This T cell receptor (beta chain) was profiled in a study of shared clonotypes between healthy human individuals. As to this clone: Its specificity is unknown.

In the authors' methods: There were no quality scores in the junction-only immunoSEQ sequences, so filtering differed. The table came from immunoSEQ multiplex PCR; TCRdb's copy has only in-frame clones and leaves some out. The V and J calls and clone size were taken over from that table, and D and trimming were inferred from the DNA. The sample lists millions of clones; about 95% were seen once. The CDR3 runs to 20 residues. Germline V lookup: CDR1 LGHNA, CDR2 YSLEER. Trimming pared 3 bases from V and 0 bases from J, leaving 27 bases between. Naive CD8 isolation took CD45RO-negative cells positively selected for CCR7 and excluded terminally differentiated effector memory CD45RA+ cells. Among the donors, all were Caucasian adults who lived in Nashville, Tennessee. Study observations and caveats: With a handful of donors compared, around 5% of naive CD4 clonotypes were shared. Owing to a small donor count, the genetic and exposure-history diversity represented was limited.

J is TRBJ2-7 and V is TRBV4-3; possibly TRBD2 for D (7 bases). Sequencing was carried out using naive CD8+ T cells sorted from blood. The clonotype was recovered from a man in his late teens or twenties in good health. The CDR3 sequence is CASSHIRDLGGEGISYEQYF. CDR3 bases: TGCGCCAGCAGCCATATACGAGACTTAGGGGGGGAGGGGATCTCCTACGAGCAGTACTTC.